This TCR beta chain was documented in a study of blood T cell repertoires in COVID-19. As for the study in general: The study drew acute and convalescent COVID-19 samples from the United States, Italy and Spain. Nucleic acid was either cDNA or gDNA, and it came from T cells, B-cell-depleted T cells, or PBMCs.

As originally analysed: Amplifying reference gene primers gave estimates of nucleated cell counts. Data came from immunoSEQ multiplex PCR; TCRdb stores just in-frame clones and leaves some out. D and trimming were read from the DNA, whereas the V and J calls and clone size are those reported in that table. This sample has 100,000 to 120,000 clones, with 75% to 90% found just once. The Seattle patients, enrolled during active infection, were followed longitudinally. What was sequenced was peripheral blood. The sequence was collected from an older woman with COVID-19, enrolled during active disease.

The CDR3 coding sequence is TGCGCCAGCAGCCAATTGGACAGGGGAGGTGAAAAACTGTTTTTT. Its protein product is CASSQLDRGGEKLFF. The chain recombines TRBV4-1 with TRBJ1-4; 9 positions match TRBD1. V lost 2 bases to trimming and J lost 7 bases; unmatched junction nucleotides: 5. CDR1 and CDR2 (germline): MGHRA, YSYEKL. CDR3 length equals 15 residues.